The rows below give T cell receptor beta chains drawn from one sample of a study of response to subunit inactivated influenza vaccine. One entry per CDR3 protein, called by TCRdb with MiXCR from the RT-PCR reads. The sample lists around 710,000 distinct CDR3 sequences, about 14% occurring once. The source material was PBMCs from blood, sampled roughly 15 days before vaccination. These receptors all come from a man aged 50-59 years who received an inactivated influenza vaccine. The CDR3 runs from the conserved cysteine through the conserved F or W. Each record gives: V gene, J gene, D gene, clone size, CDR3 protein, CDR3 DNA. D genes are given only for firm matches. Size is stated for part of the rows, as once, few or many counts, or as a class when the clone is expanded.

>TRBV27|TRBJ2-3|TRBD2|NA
CASSLGSGGLDTQYF
TGTGCCAGCAGTTTAGGCAGCGGGGGTCTAGATACGCAGTATTTT
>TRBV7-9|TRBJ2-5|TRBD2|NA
CASSLDVMRGNQETQYF
TGTGCCAGCAGCTTAGACGTTATGCGGGGGAATCAAGAGACCCAGTACTTC
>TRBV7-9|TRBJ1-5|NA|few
CASSLPWGPQHF
TGTGCCAGCAGCTTACCTTGGGGGCCCCAGCATTTT
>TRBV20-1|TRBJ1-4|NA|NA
CSAYAGLNEKLFF
TGCAGTGCTTACGCAGGCCTTAATGAAAAACTGTTTTTT
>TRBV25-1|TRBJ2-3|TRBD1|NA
CASSKGTGTDTQYF
TGTGCCAGCAGTAAAGGGACAGGGACAGATACGCAGTATTTT
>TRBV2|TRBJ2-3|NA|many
CASSEWGSTDTQYF
TGTGCCAGCAGTGAATGGGGGAGCACAGATACGCAGTATTTT
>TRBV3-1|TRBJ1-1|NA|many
CASSQVQGDTEAFF
TGTGCCAGCAGCCAAGTCCAGGGAGACACTGAAGCTTTCTTT
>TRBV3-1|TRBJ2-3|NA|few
CASSQVFGGSTDTQYF
TGTGCCAGCAGCCAAGTTTTTGGAGGTTCCACAGATACGCAGTATTTT
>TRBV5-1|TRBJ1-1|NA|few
CASSLSQGPAFF
TGCGCCAGCAGCCTTAGCCAGGGACCCGCTTTCTTT
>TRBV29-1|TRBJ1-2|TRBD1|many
CSARGGGLDGYTF
TGCAGCGCCAGGGGGGGCGGTTTGGATGGCTACACCTTC
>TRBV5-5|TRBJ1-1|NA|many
CASRLDTKSAFF
TGTGCCAGCAGACTCGACACTAAATCGGCTTTCTTT
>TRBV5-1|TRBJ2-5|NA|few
CASSTTPGPKEETQYF
TGCGCCAGCAGCACAACGCCGGGACCAAAAGAAGAGACCCAGTACTTC
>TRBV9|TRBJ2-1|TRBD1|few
CASSVGTGAEQFF
TGTGCCAGCAGCGTGGGGACAGGGGCTGAGCAGTTCTTC
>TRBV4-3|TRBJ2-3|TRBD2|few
CASSQELAGITTDTQYF
TGCGCCAGCAGCCAAGAGTTAGCGGGCATAACCACAGATACGCAGTATTTT
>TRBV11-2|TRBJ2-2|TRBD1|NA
CASSLVSGTGRGELFF
TGTGCCAGCAGCTTAGTGTCCGGGACAGGGCGCGGGGAGCTGTTTTTT
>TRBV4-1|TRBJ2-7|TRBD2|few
CASSQLPGLAGGQTLTTSSYEQYF
TGCGCCAGCAGCCAGCTCCCCGGACTAGCGGGGGGCCAAACACTCACTACCTCCTCCTACGAGCAGTACTTC
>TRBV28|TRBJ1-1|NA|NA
CASSLEWNTEAFF
TGTGCCAGCAGTTTGGAGTGGAACACTGAAGCTTTCTTT
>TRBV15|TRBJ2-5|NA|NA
CATTSRGYPGEETQYF
TGTGCCACCACAAGTCGGGGCTACCCCGGGGAAGAGACCCAGTACTTC
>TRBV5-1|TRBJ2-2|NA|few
CASSRTRGNTGELFF
TGCGCCAGCAGCAGGACAAGGGGGAACACCGGGGAGCTGTTTTTT
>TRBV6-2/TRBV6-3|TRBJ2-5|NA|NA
CASHRTRGDWEWTQYF
TGTGCCAGCCACCGAACTAGAGGGGACTGGGAATGGACCCAGTACTTC
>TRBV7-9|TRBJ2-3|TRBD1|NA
CASSPAGGIFADTQYF
TGTGCCAGCAGTCCCGCAGGGGGCATTTTCGCAGATACGCAGTATTTT
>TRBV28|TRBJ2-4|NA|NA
CASSLWFMVGVGLLAKNIQYF
TGTGCCAGCAGTTTATGGTTCATGGTTGGGGTTGGGCTTCTAGCCAAAAACATTCAGTACTTC
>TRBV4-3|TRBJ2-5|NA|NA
CASSQEAVVQETQYF
TGCGCCAGCAGCCAAGAAGCGGTGGTCCAAGAGACCCAGTACTTC
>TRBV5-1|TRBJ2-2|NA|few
CASSLVYGTTTGELFF
TGCGCCAGCAGCTTGGTGTACGGCACAACCACCGGGGAGCTGTTTTTT
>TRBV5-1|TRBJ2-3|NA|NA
CASMGGSGRNTQYF
TGCGCCAGCATGGGGGGTAGCGGACGGAATACGCAGTATTTT
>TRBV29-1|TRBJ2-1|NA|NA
CSVISGHLNF
TGCAGCGTTATTTCCGGCCATCTAAACTTC
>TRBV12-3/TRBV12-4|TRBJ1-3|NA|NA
CASTSGTGGNTIYF
TGTGCCAGCACGTCCGGGACCGGTGGGAACACCATATATTTT
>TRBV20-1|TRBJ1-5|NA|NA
CCARAPGTSISQPQHF
TGCTGTGCTAGGGCACCGGGGACTAGTATTAGTCAGCCCCAGCATTTT
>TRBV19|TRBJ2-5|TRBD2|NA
CASSIARGGETQYF
TGTGCCAGTAGTATAGCCCGGGGGGGCGAGACCCAGTACTTC
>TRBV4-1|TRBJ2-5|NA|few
CASSQGVPETQYF
TGCGCCAGCAGCCAAGGGGTCCCAGAGACCCAGTACTTC
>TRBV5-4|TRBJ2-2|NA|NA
CATREGGENTGELFF
TGTGCCACCAGGGAGGGGGGGGAGAACACCGGGGAGCTGTTTTTT
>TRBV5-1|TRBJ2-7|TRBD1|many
CASSLRGQGANEQYF
TGCGCCAGCAGCTTGAGGGGACAGGGGGCCAACGAGCAGTACTTC
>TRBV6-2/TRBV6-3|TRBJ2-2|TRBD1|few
CASSTGTGKGTGELFF
TGTGCCAGCAGTACCGGGACAGGGAAGGGCACCGGGGAGCTGTTTTTT
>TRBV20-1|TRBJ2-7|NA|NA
CSASRQVLYPSYEQYF
TGCAGTGCTAGCCGACAGGTCCTCTATCCTTCCTACGAGCAGTACTTC
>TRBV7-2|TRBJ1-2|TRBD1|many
CASSPRQGAVYGYTF
TGTGCCAGCAGCCCTCGACAGGGGGCCGTCTATGGCTACACCTTC
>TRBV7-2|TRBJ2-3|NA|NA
CASSSGLELQYF
TGTGCCAGCAGCTCGGGACTGGAACTGCAGTATTTT
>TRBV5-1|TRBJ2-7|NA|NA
CASSLDRTYREQYF
TGCGCCAGCAGCTTGGACAGGACCTATCGGGAGCAGTACTTC
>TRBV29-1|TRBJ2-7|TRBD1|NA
CSALPQGARGEQYF
TGCAGCGCCTTACCGCAGGGGGCGCGTGGCGAGCAGTACTTC
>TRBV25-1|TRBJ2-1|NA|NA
CASSGAGAYNEQFF
TGTGCCAGCAGCGGGGCAGGGGCGTACAATGAGCAGTTCTTC
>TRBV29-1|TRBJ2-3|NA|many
CSGTPTGSAVDTQYF
TGCAGCGGGACCCCTACGGGGTCAGCCGTAGATACGCAGTATTTT
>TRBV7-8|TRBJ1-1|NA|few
CASSLGPPRVNTEAFF
TGTGCCAGCAGCTTAGGACCCCCCCGCGTAAACACTGAAGCTTTCTTT
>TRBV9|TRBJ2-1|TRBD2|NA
CASSVATEVAGAYNEQFF
TGTGCCAGCAGCGTAGCTACGGAGGTAGCGGGGGCCTACAATGAGCAGTTCTTC
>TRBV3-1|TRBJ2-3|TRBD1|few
CASSQAGTGLSDTQYF
TGTGCCAGCAGCCAAGCCGGGACAGGGTTGTCAGATACGCAGTATTTT
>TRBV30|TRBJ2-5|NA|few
CAWSEGQTQYF
TGTGCCTGGAGTGAGGGACAGACCCAGTACTTC
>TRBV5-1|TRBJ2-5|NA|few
CASSLQTTRPQETQYF
TGCGCCAGCAGCCTCCAGACTACCAGACCTCAAGAGACCCAGTACTTC